The 5 T cell receptor beta chains below were found in one sample sequenced in a study of blood T cell repertoires in COVID-19. Clones were read by immunoSEQ multiplex PCR, and TCRdb kept only the in-frame ones, dropping some. The sample holds 250,000 to 300,000 clones, around 90% seen once. The material sequenced was peripheral blood. The receptors originated from a man aged 50-59 years with acute or convalescent COVID-19.

This rearrangement joins TRBV7-8 to TRBJ2-1, with 7 bases aligning to TRBD2. Germline CDR1 and CDR2: SGHVS and FQNEAQ. V was clipped by 1 base and J by 4 bases; unmatched bases: 10. This CDR3 has 17 amino acids. The CDR3 DNA reads as TGTGCCAGCAGCTTAGGGTATACTAGCGCTAAATACAATGAGCAGTTCTTC. It codes for CASSLGYTSAKYNEQFF.

This clone has only one observation. The V gene is TRBV3-1 (or the pseudogene TRBV3-2), the J gene TRBJ1-2; D gene uncertain. Germline V lookup: CDR1 LGHDT, CDR2 YNNKEL (reference sequence). The CDR3 totals 14 residues. V gave up 2 bases and J gave up 6 bases, with 13 bases separating them. The CDR3 region has the DNA TGTGCCAGCAGCCAACTCGGGAGCCTCGATGGCTACACCTTC. Protein product: CASSQLGSLDGYTF.

The rearrangement uses TRBV6-5 and TRBJ1-1, with TRBD1 matching over 10 bases. The CDR3 runs to 15 residues. Germline values: CDR1 MNHEY, CDR2 SVGAGI. V lost 2 bases and J lost 4; bases outside the gene matches: 4. CDR3 sequence (DNA): TGTGCCAGCAGTTACCCCGGACAGGGGGGCACTGAAGCTTTCTTT. This sequence encodes CASSYPGQGGTEAFF.

The V call is TRBV7-3, the J call TRBJ2-1; TRBD1 aligns across 12 bases. This CDR3 region has 17 residues. Trimming took 2 bases from V and 6 from J; bases not matched to a gene: 8. Germline lookup yields CDR1 SGHTA and CDR2 FQGTGA. CDR3 nucleotide sequence: TGTGCCAGCAGCTTAGGCGGGACAGGGGGCATCGGCAATGAGCAGTTCTTC. It encodes CASSLGGTGGIGNEQFF.

This chain links TRBV9 with TRBJ1-6, with 7 positions matching TRBD1. V dropped 3 bases and J dropped 6; count of bases not matched to a gene: 18. The CDR3 loop spans 19 amino acids. Germline V gene sequence: CDR1 SGDLS, CDR2 YYNGEE. CDR3: CASSGKGDSPFEFNSPLHF. CDR3 DNA sequence: TGTGCCAGCAGCGGGAAGGGGGACAGTCCTTTCGAGTTTAATTCACCCCTCCACTTT.